Listed below are T cell receptor beta chains from one sample, sequenced in a study of tumor-infiltrating lymphocytes in oesophageal squamous cell carcinoma. TCRdb re-derived calls from the PCR reads in MiXCR, one entry per CDR3 protein. Seen here are under 20,000 distinct CDR3 sequences, 35% to 45% observed once, and the top ten hold 15% to 20%. The sample comprised esophageal tumor tissue. The receptors shown here come from a male donor with esophageal squamous cell carcinoma. CDR3s include the opening cysteine and the closing phenylalanine or tryptophan.

j_call v_call cdr3_aa
NA TRBV19 CASSISRAYEQYF
TRBJ2-1 TRBV6-1 CASGGSQLADRYNEQFF
NA TRBV7-4 CASSPPRGKQFF
TRBJ2-7 TRBV4-1 CASSQEQGYTYEQYF
TRBJ2-3 TRBV6-1 CASSFLSSTDTQYF
TRBJ2-5 TRBV18 CASSPPNTGDETQYF
TRBJ2-4 TRBV6-1 CASGPRGGGKNIQYF
NA TRBV7-9 CASDRPTYNEQYF
TRBJ1-1 TRBV5-1 CASSLDSGVRAFF
TRBJ1-4 TRBV6-1 CASGPGGSEKLFF
NA TRBV6-6 CASSYPGTGVGKETQYF
TRBJ1-4 TRBV5-6 CASSSSLTNEKLFF
TRBJ1-2 TRBV11-2 CASSLTANYGYTF
TRBJ2-7 TRBV18 CASSPPGQTYEQYF
NA TRBV7-3 CASSRDGAHSYEQYF
TRBJ1-1 TRBV6-1 CASTPGQQNTEAFF
TRBJ2-7 TRBV28 CVSSLSVDRILNTEAFF
TRBJ2-7 TRBV12-3/TRBV12-4 CASSSSGTGLYEQYF
TRBJ2-5 TRBV7-2 CASSHRTSGSGEQYF
NA TRBV6-1 CASSYAQGNYYEQYF
TRBJ2-5 TRBV5-5 CASSLTGGETQYF
TRBJ2-3 TRBV7-8 CASSLSETDTQYF
NA TRBV20-1 CSLPGTIPYEQYF
NA TRBV7-8 CASSLFEAVLETQYF
TRBJ2-7 TRBV5-8 CASSSTGLAGVLVGEQYF
TRBJ2-7 TRBV7-6 CASSPPPGPGELYF
TRBJ2-5 TRBV18 CASSPSPGRETQYF
TRBJ2-3 TRBV7-3 CASSSGQVADTQYF
NA TRBV10-3 CAISKDRGSYEQYF
TRBJ2-2 TRBV7-2 CASSFYTGELFF
NA TRBV7-8 CASSLVINEQFF
TRBJ2-1 TRBV7-2 CASSLDANNEQFF
TRBJ1-4 TRBV10-3 CAISERAENEKLFF
TRBJ1-2 TRBV28 CASSQGQGYGYTF
NA TRBV7-8 CASSLGLAGGFYEQYF
TRBJ2-7 TRBV12-3/TRBV12-4 CASRLGPSAGEQYF
TRBJ2-5 TRBV10-3 CAIRADSTGQETQYF
TRBJ2-7 TRBV7-6 CASSLLLGNSYEQYF
TRBJ1-2 TRBV19 CASSPLSDRGPGYTF
TRBJ2-1 TRBV4-1 CASSQAGLESSYNEQFF
NA TRBV6-6 CASSYRGLNEQFF
TRBJ2-5 TRBV7-2 CASSLAWRLAGQETQYF
TRBJ2-2 TRBV7-2 CASSLQSNTGELFF
TRBJ2-7 TRBV6-2/TRBV6-3 CASSYSISNEQYF
TRBJ2-5 TRBV24-1 CATSDPSGGKETQYF
TRBJ2-2 TRBV11-2 CASSLIRQGRFTGELFF
TRBJ2-7 TRBV28 CASSRLAGTYEQYF
TRBJ2-2 TRBV7-6 CASSFQTLAGELFF
TRBJ2-1 TRBV12-3/TRBV12-4 CASSSPAGGTYNEQFF
TRBJ2-5 TRBV7-2 CASSLVWTETQYF